A single sample is the source of the 25 T cell receptor beta chains below, sequenced in a study of blood T cell repertoires in COVID-19. Clones were read by immunoSEQ multiplex PCR, and TCRdb kept only the in-frame ones, dropping some. The sample contains 300,000 or so clones, roughly nine tenths of which appear only once. The sequenced sample consisted of peripheral blood. These receptors were obtained from a woman in her twenties or thirties with COVID-19, enrolled during active disease.

Note on this clone: Within the sample, other DNA sequences also encode this same CDR3. The chain recombines TRBV18 with TRBJ1-2, with a tentative D call TRBD1 (5 bases). The length of the CDR3 is 14 residues. The V end lost 3 bases, the J end lost 0 bases, and 8 bases lay between the germline ends. Germline V gene lookup returns CDR1 KGHSH and CDR2 LQKENI. Written as DNA, the CDR3 is TGTGCCAGCTCACCTCCGACAGCTAACTATGGCTACACCTTC. Its protein is CASSPPTANYGYTF.

The CDR3 loop reads CASSYSPRGYEQYF. Written as DNA, the CDR3 is TGTGCCAGCAGTTACTCCCCGCGTGGCTACGAGCAGTACTTC. The rearrangement uses TRBV6-6 and TRBJ2-7; D not resolved. With 0 bases removed from V and 3 bases from J, the gap between germline ends came to 9 bases. CDR3 length: 14 residues. In germline, CDR1 is MNHNY, CDR2 SVGAGI (reference sequence).

On this clone: Within the sample, other DNA sequences also encode this same CDR3. The V call is TRBV19, the J call TRBJ2-3, with D perhaps matching TRBD2 (5 bases). Germline lookup yields CDR1 LNHDA and CDR2 SQIVND (reference sequence). The CDR3 has 12 amino acids. Trimming shortened V by 3 bases and J by 6 bases, and 7 bases separated the two germline ends. The CDR3 DNA follows: TGTGCCAGTAGTATGGGCGGGGATACGCAGTATTTT. It encodes CASSMGGDTQYF.

The chain joins TRBV30 to TRBJ2-7; 10 positions agree with TRBD2. CDR1 and CDR2 from the germline V gene are GTSNPN and SVGIG (reference sequence). The CDR3 is 13 amino acids. V lost 2 bases and J lost 5; bases outside the gene matches: 3. The CDR3 DNA reads as TGTGCCTGGAGTTCCGGGACTAGCGACGAGCAGTACTTC. Translated: CAWSSGTSDEQYF.

A remark on this clone: Other DNA sequences of this sample code for an identical CDR3. CDR3 in amino acids: CASSFGQGGNTIYF. CDR3 sequence (DNA): TGCGCCAGCAGCTTTGGACAGGGGGGAAACACCATATATTTT. This rearrangement joins TRBV5-1 to TRBJ1-3; 9 bases line up with TRBD1. The CDR3 totals 14 residues. Germline V gives CDR1 SGHRS, CDR2 YFSETQ. J lost 4 bases, V lost 2 bases, and 1 base had no gene match.

The chain uses TRBV5-4 and TRBJ2-5; 12 positions agree with TRBD2. The ends lost 4 bases at V and 4 bases at J; junction bases unmatched: 5. Germline lookup yields CDR1 SGHNT and CDR2 YYREEE (reference sequence). This CDR3 has 15 residues. Written as DNA, the CDR3 is TGTGCCAGCAGCCTCCTAGCGGGAGGGCCAGAGACCCAGTACTTC. It translates to CASSLLAGGPETQYF.

V gene TRBV6-2 or TRBV6-3 combines with J gene TRBJ2-1, with D possibly being TRBD2 (6 bases). The length of the CDR3 is 22 residues. In germline, CDR1 is MNHEY, CDR2 SVGEGT. V gave up 6 bases and J gave up 0 bases, with 33 bases separating them. The CDR3 nucleotides are TGTGCCAGCAGCCCCACCTTTGGGCACCTCCCTAGCGATCAGAGCTCCTACAATGAGCAGTTCTTC. It specifies CASSPTFGHLPSDQSSYNEQFF.

CDR3 sequence reads: CSAPLGGSRETQYF. The CDR3 DNA reads TGCAGCGCGCCCTTGGGGGGGTCTAGAGAGACCCAGTACTTC. The chain links TRBV29-1 to TRBJ2-5, with 7 bases aligning to TRBD2. The CDR3 spans 14 residues. V shed 7 bases and J 4 bases; nucleotides not matched to a gene: 12. Looked up from germline, CDR1 is SQVTM and CDR2 is ANQGSEA.

The chain is built from TRBV24-1 and TRBJ2-1; maybe TRBD2 (7 bases). Trimming removed 3 bases at V and 3 bases at J, with 17 bases between. The CDR3 consists of 17 residues. The germline V gene encodes CDR1 KGHDR and CDR2 SFDVKD. CDR3 coding DNA: TGTGCCACCAGTGATCCCGCGGGGAGGGGGGACTACAATGAGCAGTTCTTC. Protein product: CATSDPAGRGDYNEQFF.

The chain uses TRBV10-3 and TRBJ1-1, with 12 bases aligning to TRBD1. CDR3 size: 16 residues. V lost 10 bases to trimming and J lost 4 bases; unmatched junction nucleotides: 13. CDR1 is ENHRY and CDR2 is SYGVKD in the germline V gene. CDR3 in DNA: TGTGCCACCATAGGGACAGGGGGCGAGAGGAGCACTGAAGCTTTCTTT. Residues: CATIGTGGERSTEAFF.

The J gene is TRBJ2-1, the V gene TRBV9; TRBD2 matches 9 bases. This CDR3 has 15 residues. Germline CDR1 is SGDLS and CDR2 is YYNGEE. The junction had 4 bases not matched to a gene; V was cut back by 1 base and J by 5 bases. This chain's CDR3 is CASSVSGTSNNEQFF. The CDR3, as DNA: TGTGCCAGCAGCGTATCCGGGACTAGCAACAATGAGCAGTTCTTC.

A single count supports this clone. This may be a read error: a much more frequent sequence differs by one nucleotide. This chain connects TRBV6-4 to TRBJ2-3; 10 bases map to TRBD2. The CDR3 runs to 15 residues. In germline, CDR1 is MRHNA, CDR2 SNTAGT. Trimming took 3 bases from V and 1 from J; bases not matched to a gene: 1. This CDR3 is CASSEGTSGTDTQYF. In nucleotides, the CDR3 is TGTGCCAGCAGTGAAGGGACTAGCGGCACAGATACGCAGTATTTT.

The J gene is TRBJ2-1, the V gene TRBV5-1; 8 nucleotides match TRBD2. CDR3 length equals 16 residues. V shed 6 bases, J shed 2 bases, and the junction held 10 bases outside the gene matches. Germline CDR1 and CDR2: SGHRS and YFSETQ. CDR3 in DNA: TGCGCCAGCACTCTATTGGCGGGAGGTACCTACAATGAGCAGTTCTTC. Protein: CASTLLAGGTYNEQFF.

This sequence joins TRBV6-5 and TRBJ2-3; 10 bases are shared with TRBD2. The V gene's germline CDR1 is MNHEY and CDR2 SVGAGI. After removal of 6 bases from V and 4 bases from J, the junction contained 7 bases not matched to a gene. CDR3 length equals 15 residues. The CDR3 here is CASSHLAGEADTQYF. DNA of the CDR3: TGTGCCAGCAGCCATCTAGCGGGAGAAGCAGATACGCAGTATTTT.

The V call is TRBV6-6, the J call TRBJ1-3; 8 nucleotides line up with TRBD1. The V gene end was trimmed by 0 bases and the J gene end by 4 bases; junction bases not matched to a gene: 2. This CDR3 spans 15 amino acids. CDR1 MNHNY and CDR2 SVGAGI come from the germline V gene (reference sequence). CDR3 protein: CASSYSTGEGNTIYF. The CDR3 DNA follows: TGTGCCAGCAGTTACTCGACAGGGGAAGGAAACACCATATATTTT.

The chain links TRBV27 to TRBJ1-1, with D possibly TRBD1 on 6 matching bases. This CDR3 contains 16 residues. The V and J ends lost 2 bases and 0 bases respectively, with 13 bases between them. Germline values: CDR1 MNHEY, CDR2 SMNVEV (reference sequence). CDR3 loop: CASSLRAGALNTEAFF. In DNA form, the CDR3 reads TGTGCCAGCAGTTTAAGGGCAGGGGCCCTGAACACTGAAGCTTTCTTT.

Details on this clone: The same CDR3 can be traced to other DNA sequences in this sample. The chain carries TRBV9 and TRBJ2-5, with 8 bases matching TRBD2. The CDR3 runs to 16 residues. Germline V gene data show CDR1 as SGDLS and CDR2 as YYNGEE. The J segment lost 2 bases and the V segment lost 0 bases, leaving 6 bases of the junction unmatched. The CDR3 nucleotides read TGTGCCAGCAGCGTAGGCCTAGCGGGCGGGCAAGAGACCCAGTACTTC. Translated: CASSVGLAGGQETQYF.

This clone was counted a single time. The chain has TRBV30 and TRBJ1-2; 7 bases agree with TRBD1. The CDR3 loop spans 14 amino acids. Germline loops: CDR1 GTSNPN, CDR2 SVGIG (reference sequence). V was pared by 5 bases and J by 6 bases, with 12 bases of the junction left unmatched. In DNA form, the CDR3 reads TGTGCCTGGGCCTCCGGAGGGGGCGATGATGGCTACACCTTC. It codes for CAWASGGGDDGYTF.

The DNA of the CDR3 is TGTGCCACCAGTGACTCGAAGGGACATTCCCATGGCTACACCTTC. Protein product: CATSDSKGHSHGYTF. This chain connects TRBV24-1 to TRBJ1-2; tentatively, D is TRBD1 (6 bases). The CDR3 totals 15 residues. The V end lost 4 bases, the J end lost 6 bases, and 17 bases lay between the germline ends. CDR1 is KGHDR and CDR2 is SFDVKD in the germline V gene.

This clone was picked up one time. Distinct nucleotide sequences in the sample also encode this CDR3. The chain uses TRBV27 and TRBJ1-1; D is possibly TRBD1 (5 bases). The V end lost 2 bases, the J end lost 3 bases, and 7 bases lay between the germline ends. The CDR3 runs to 13 residues. Germline V CDR1 and CDR2: MNHEY, SMNVEV (reference sequence). Written as DNA, the CDR3 is TGTGCCAGCAGTTTAGGGGGGGACACTGAAGCTTTCTTT. Protein: CASSLGGDTEAFF.

The rearrangement uses TRBV5-1 and TRBJ1-1, with a tentative D call TRBD1 (5 bases). The ends were cut back, 0 bases at V and 3 bases at J, with 9 bases in the middle. Germline CDR1 reads SGHRS; CDR2 reads YFSETQ. The CDR3 is 14 amino acids. The CDR3 sequence: CASSLAGYDTEAFF. CDR3 DNA sequence: TGCGCCAGCAGCTTGGCAGGGTACGACACTGAAGCTTTCTTT. Drawing the rest from reference TRBV5-1 and TRBJ1-1, the complete variable domain is KAGVTQTPRYLIKTRGQQVTLSCSPISGHRSVSWYQQTPGQGLQFLFEYFSETQRNKGNFPGRFSGRQFSNSRSEMNVSTLELGDSALYLCASSLAGYDTEAFFGQGTRLTVV.

V usage is TRBV11-2 and J usage is TRBJ2-1; 10 bases agree with TRBD1. The CDR3 totals 17 residues. The germline V gene has CDR1 SGHAT and CDR2 FQNNGV. The ends lost 4 bases at V and 2 bases at J; junction bases unmatched: 8. CDR3 sequence (DNA): TGTGCCAGCAGCTATGGGGACAGGGGTTACCCCTACAATGAGCAGTTCTTC. This translates into CASSYGDRGYPYNEQFF. Drawing the rest from reference TRBV11-2 and TRBJ2-1, the complete variable domain is EAGVAQSPRYKIIEKRQSVAFWCNPISGHATLYWYQQILGQGPKLLIQFQNNGVVDDSQLPKDRFSAERLKGVDSTLKIQPAKLEDSAVYLCASSYGDRGYPYNEQFFGPGTRLTVL.

V gene TRBV28 combines with J gene TRBJ1-5; D might be TRBD1 (6 bases). The V end was cut by 3 bases, the J end by 4 bases, with 10 bases between. Germline loops: CDR1 MDHEN, CDR2 SYDVKM. This CDR3 region has 14 residues. For the CDR3, the DNA is TGTGCCAGCAGTTTCGTGGGGACAAATCAGCCCCAGCATTTT. It yields the protein CASSFVGTNQPQHF.

This clone was counted a few times. The rearrangement joins TRBV28 to TRBJ1-1; maybe TRBD1 (6 bases). CDR1 and CDR2 (germline): MDHEN, SYDVKM. The CDR3 loop spans 15 amino acids. Deletions cut 3 bases from V and 0 bases from J, with 11 bases between. The CDR3 DNA reads TGTGCCAGCAGTTTGTTTCCAGGGGTGAACACTGAAGCTTTCTTT. This codes for CASSLFPGVNTEAFF.

The rearrangement uses TRBV28 and TRBJ1-5, with 7 nucleotides matching TRBD1. The CDR3 runs to 17 residues. The V gene end was trimmed by 6 bases and the J gene end by 1 base; junction bases not matched to a gene: 12. Germline loops: CDR1 MDHEN, CDR2 SYDVKM. The CDR3 DNA sequence: TGTGCCAGCAGGGTGAACAGGGGAGTCGTAAGCAATCAGCCCCAGCATTTT. Its protein is CASRVNRGVVSNQPQHF.